Here is one T cell receptor (beta chain) with its context. As yet, its antigen is unknown. The PCR used 60 Vbeta and 13 Jbeta primers. Only in-frame clones appear in the TCRdb table, and some are missing; sequencing was by immunoSEQ multiplex PCR. In the table there are 100,000 to 150,000 clones, 55% to 75% of which are singletons. At collection, donors were nominally healthy, but unrecorded immune exposures were probable. This donor's CMV serostatus went unrecorded. Germline values: CDR1 SNHLY, CDR2 FYNNEI. V gave up 7 bases and J gave up 6 bases, with 16 bases separating them. The CDR3 spans 14 residues. The data derive from a study of cytomegalovirus exposure and HLA in healthy donors. Study-wide results and caveats: It was likely that a cluster of highly shared sequence variants was a sequencing artifact. The authors confirmed in vitro that three CMV-associated chains were specific for CMV antigens.

The TCR originated in a human donor in good health. The chain has TRBV2 and TRBJ2-1; unclear D gene. The sequencing input was PBMCs. The CDR3 DNA sequence: TGTGCCAGCACCGACCCAATCTCTAGCAATGAGCAGTTCTTC. Translating it yields CASTDPISSNEQFF.